This T cell receptor (beta chain) was obtained from a study of cytomegalovirus exposure and HLA in healthy donors. Germline V lookup: CDR1 SEHNR, CDR2 FQNEAQ (reference sequence). There are 14 residues in the CDR3. The trim removed 8 bases at V and 0 bases at J, leaving 3 bases unmatched. Measured with immunoSEQ multiplex PCR; TCRdb has only the in-frame clones, and not every one. The table shows about 82,000 clones, with 90% to 95% occurring only once. This TCR was sampled from a young woman in good health and CMV-seronegative. The chain is built from TRBV7-9 and TRBJ2-5; 10 nucleotides match TRBD1. Sequenced: PBMCs. The CDR3 reads CASGDRGYQETQYF. CDR3 in DNA: TGTGCCAGCGGGGACAGGGGCTACCAAGAGACCCAGTACTTC.